This TCR beta chain was captured in a study of cytomegalovirus exposure and HLA in healthy donors. This clone was found a few times. The PCR contained 60 Vbeta and 13 Jbeta primers. In the study's own analysis: An analysis performed later counted 73 million or so unique TCR beta chains (roughly 9.9 million of them shared). The repertoire was sequenced with immunoSEQ multiplex PCR; TCRdb's copy has only in-frame clones and lacks some. D and trimming were read from the DNA, whereas the V and J calls and clone size are those reported in that table. This sample has 150,000 to 250,000 clones, with about four fifths found just once. The sequencing sample was made of PBMCs. The TCR was taken from a girl aged 10 to 17 in good health and CMV-seropositive.

The CDR3 region has the DNA TGCGCCAGCAGTATTACGACAGGTGGCGAGCAGTACTTC. This codes for CASSITTGGEQYF. The chain recombines TRBV10-1 with TRBJ2-7; D is possibly TRBD1 (6 bases). Trimming removed 5 bases from V and 6 bases from J, with 14 bases in between. This CDR3 region has 13 residues. The germline V gene has CDR1 WNHNN and CDR2 SYGVQD (reference sequence).